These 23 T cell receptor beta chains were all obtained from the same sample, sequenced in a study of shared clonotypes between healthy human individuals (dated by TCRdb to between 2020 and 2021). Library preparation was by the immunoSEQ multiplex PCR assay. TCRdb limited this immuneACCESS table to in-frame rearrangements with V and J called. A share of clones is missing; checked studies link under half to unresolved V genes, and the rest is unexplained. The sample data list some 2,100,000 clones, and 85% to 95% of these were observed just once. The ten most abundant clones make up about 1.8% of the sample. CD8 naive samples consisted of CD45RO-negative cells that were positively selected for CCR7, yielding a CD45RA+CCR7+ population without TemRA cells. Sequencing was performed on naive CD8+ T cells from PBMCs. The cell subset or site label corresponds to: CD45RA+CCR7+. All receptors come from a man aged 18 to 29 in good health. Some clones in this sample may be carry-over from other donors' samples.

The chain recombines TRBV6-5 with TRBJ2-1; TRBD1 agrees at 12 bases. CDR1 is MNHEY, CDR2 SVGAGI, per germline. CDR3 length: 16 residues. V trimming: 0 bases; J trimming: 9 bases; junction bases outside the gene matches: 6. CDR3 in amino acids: CASSYSGTGGRGEQFF. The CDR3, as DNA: TGTGCCAGCAGTTACTCCGGGACAGGGGGCCGGGGTGAGCAGTTCTTC.

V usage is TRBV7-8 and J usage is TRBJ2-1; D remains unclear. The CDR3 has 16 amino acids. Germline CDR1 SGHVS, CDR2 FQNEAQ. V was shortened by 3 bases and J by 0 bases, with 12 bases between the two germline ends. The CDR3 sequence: CASSFVATDSYNEQFF. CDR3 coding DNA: TGTGCCAGCAGCTTTGTAGCTACTGACTCCTACAATGAGCAGTTCTTC.

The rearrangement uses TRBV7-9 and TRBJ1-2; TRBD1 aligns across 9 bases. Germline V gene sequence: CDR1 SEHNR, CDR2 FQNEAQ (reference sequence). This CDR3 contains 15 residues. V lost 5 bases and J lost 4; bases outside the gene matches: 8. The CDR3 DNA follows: TGTGCCAGCAGCCCGAGGACAGGGGAACTCTATGGCTACACCTTC. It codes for CASSPRTGELYGYTF.

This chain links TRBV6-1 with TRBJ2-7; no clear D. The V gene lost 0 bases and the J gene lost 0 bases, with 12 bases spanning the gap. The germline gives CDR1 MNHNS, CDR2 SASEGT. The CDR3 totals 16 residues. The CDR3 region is CASSEAPGVYSYEQYF. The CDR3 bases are TGTGCCAGCAGTGAAGCGCCAGGTGTCTACTCCTACGAGCAGTACTTC.

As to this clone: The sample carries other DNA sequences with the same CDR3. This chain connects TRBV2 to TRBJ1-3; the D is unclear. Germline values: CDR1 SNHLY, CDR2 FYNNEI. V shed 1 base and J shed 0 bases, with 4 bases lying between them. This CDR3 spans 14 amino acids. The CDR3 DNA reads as TGTGCCAGCAGTGAAGGGTCCTCTGGAAACACCATATATTTT. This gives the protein CASSEGSSGNTIYF.

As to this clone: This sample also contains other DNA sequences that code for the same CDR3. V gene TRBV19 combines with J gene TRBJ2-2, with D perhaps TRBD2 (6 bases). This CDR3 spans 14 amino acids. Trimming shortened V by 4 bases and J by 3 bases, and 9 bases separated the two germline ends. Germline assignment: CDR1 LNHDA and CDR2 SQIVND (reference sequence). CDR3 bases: TGTGCCAGTAGTAATCCGGGGGACACCGGGGAGCTGTTTTTT. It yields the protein CASSNPGDTGELFF.

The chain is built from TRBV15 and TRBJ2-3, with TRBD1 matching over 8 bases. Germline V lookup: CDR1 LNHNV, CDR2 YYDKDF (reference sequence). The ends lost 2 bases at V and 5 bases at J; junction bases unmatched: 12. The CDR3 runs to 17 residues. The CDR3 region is CATSRYLTGANLDTQYF. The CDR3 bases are TGTGCCACCAGCAGATACCTGACAGGGGCGAATTTAGATACGCAGTATTTT.

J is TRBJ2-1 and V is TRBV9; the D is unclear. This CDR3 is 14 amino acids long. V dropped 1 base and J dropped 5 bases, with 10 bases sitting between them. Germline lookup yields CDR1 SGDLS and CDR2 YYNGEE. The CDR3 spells CASSVFLNNNEQFF. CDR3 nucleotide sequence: TGTGCCAGCAGCGTATTTTTGAATAACAATGAGCAGTTCTTC. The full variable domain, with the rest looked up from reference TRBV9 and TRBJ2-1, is DSGVTQTPKHLITATGQRVTLRCSPRSGDLSVYWYQQSLDQGLQFLIQYYNGEERAKGNILERFSAQQFPDLHSELNLSSLELGDSALYFCASSVFLNNNEQFFGPGTRLTVL.

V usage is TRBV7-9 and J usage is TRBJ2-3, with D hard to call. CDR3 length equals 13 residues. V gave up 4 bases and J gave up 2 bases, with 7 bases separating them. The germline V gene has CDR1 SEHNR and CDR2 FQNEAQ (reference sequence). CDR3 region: CASSSVLTDTQYF. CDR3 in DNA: TGTGCCAGCAGCTCCGTCCTCACAGATACGCAGTATTTT.

The CDR3 sequence: CASSLTPALTSIKKTQYF. Written as DNA, the CDR3 is TGTGCCAGCAGCTTAACCCCCGCCCTCACTAGCATTAAGAAGACCCAGTACTTC. The gene calls are TRBV7-3 and TRBJ2-5, with a possible D match to TRBD2 (6 bases). Trimming shortened V by 0 bases and J by 6 bases, and 23 bases separated the two germline ends. The CDR3 covers 18 residues. Germline-derived CDR1 and CDR2 are SGHTA and FQGTGA.

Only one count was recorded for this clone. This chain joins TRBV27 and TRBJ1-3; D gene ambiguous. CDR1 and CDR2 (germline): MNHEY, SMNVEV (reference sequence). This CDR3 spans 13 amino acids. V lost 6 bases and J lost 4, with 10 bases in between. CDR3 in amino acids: CASSPWYGNTIYF. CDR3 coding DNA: TGTGCCAGCAGCCCATGGTACGGAAACACCATATATTTT.

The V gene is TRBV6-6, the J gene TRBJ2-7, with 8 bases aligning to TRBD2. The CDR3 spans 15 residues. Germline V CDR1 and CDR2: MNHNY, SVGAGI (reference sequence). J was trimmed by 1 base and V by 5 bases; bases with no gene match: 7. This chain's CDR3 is CASSTNSGESYEQYF. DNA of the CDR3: TGTGCCAGCAGTACCAATAGCGGGGAATCCTACGAGCAGTACTTC.

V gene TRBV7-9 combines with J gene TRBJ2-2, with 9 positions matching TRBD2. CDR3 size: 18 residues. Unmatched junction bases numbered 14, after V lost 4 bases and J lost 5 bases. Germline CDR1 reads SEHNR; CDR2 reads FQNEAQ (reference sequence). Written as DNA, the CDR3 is TGTGCCAGCAGCTCCCCCCTAAGTGGCGGGAGGGTTACCGGGGAGCTGTTTTTT. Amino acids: CASSSPLSGGRVTGELFF.

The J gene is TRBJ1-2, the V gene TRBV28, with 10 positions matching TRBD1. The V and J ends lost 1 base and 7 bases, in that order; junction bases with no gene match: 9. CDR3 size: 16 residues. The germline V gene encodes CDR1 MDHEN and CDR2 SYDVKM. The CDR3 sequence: CASSLLPDRGRGGYTF. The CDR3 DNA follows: TGTGCCAGCAGTTTATTACCCGACAGGGGGCGTGGTGGCTACACCTTC.

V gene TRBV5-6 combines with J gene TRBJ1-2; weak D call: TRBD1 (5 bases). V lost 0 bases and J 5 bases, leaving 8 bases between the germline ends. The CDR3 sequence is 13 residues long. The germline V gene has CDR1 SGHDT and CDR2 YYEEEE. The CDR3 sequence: CASSLGQIYGYTF. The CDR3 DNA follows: TGTGCCAGCAGCTTGGGACAGATTTATGGCTACACCTTC. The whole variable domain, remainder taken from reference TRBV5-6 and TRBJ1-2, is DAGVTQSPTHLIKTRGQQVTLRCSPKSGHDTVSWYQQALGQGPQFIFQYYEEEERQRGNFPDRFSGHQFPNYSSELNVNALLLGDSALYLCASSLGQIYGYTFGSGTRLTVV.

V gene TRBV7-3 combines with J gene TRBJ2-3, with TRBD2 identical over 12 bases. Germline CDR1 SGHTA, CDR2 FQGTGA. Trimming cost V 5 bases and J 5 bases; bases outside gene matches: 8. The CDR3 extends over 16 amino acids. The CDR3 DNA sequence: TGTGCCAGCAGCCCCTGGACTAGCGGGAACCGAGATACGCAGTATTTT. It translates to CASSPWTSGNRDTQYF. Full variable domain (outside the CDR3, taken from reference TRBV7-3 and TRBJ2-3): GAGVSQTPSNKVTEKGKYVELRCDPISGHTALYWYRQSLGQGPEFLIYFQGTGAADDSGLPNDRFFAVRPEGSVSTLKIQRTERGDSAVYLCASSPWTSGNRDTQYFGPGTRLTVL.

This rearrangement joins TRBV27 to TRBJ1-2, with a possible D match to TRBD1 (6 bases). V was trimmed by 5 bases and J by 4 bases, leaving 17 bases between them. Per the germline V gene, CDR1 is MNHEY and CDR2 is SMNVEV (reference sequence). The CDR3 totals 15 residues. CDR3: CASSLGTKGLYGYTF. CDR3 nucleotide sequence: TGTGCCAGCAGTCTAGGGACAAAAGGGCTCTATGGCTACACCTTC.

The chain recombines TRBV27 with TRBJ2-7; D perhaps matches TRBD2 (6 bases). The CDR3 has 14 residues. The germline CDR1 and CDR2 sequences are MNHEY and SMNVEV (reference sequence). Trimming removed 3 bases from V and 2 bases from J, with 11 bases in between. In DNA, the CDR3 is TGTGCCAGCAGTTTTGACGGGAGTGCCTACGAGCAGTACTTC. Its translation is CASSFDGSAYEQYF.

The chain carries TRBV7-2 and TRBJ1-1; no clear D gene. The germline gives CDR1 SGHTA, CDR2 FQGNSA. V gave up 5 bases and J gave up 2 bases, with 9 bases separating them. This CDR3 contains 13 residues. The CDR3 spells CASSPLRNTEAFF. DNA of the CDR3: TGTGCCAGCAGCCCACTCAGAAACACTGAAGCTTTCTTT. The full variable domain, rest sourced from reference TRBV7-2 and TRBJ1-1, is GAGVSQSPSNKVTEKGKDVELRCDPISGHTALYWYRQSLGQGLEFLIYFQGNSAPDKSGLPSDRFSAERTGGSVSTLTIQRTQQEDSAVYLCASSPLRNTEAFFGQGTRLTVV.

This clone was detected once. This chain's CDR3 is CASSPSSGRSQYF. The CDR3 DNA sequence: TGTGCCAGCAGTCCCTCCTCCGGGAGATCCCAGTACTTC. V gene TRBV27 combines with J gene TRBJ2-5; TRBD2 might be the D (6 bases). This CDR3 comprises 13 residues. Germline V CDR1 and CDR2: MNHEY, SMNVEV (reference sequence). V shed 5 bases and J shed 9 bases, with 16 bases lying between them.

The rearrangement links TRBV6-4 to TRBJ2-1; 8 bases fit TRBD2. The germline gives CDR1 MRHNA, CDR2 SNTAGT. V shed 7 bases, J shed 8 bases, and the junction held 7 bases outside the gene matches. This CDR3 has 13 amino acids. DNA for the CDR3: TGTGCCAGCATGGCGGGAGGTGTCGATGAGCAGTTCTTC. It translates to CASMAGGVDEQFF.

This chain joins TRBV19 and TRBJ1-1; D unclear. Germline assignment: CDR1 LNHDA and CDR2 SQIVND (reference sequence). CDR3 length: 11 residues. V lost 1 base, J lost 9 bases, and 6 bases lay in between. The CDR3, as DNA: TGTGCCAGTAGTATAGGGACTCAAGCTTTCTTT. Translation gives CASSIGTQAFF. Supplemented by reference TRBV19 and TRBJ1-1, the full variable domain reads DGGITQSPKYLFRKEGQNVTLSCEQNLNHDAMYWYRQDPGQGLRLIYYSQIVNDFQKGDIAEGYSVSREKKESFPLTVTSAQKNPTAFYLCASSIGTQAFFGQGTRLTVV.

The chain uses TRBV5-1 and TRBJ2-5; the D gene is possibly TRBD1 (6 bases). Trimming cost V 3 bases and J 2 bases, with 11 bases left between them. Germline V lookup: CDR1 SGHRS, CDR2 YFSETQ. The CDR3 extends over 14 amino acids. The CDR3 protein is CASSSGHFQETQYF. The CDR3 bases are TGCGCCAGCAGCTCGGGACACTTTCAAGAGACCCAGTACTTC. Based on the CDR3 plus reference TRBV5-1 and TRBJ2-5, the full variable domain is KAGVTQTPRYLIKTRGQQVTLSCSPISGHRSVSWYQQTPGQGLQFLFEYFSETQRNKGNFPGRFSGRQFSNSRSEMNVSTLELGDSALYLCASSSGHFQETQYFGPGTRLLVL.